This T cell receptor (beta chain) was identified in a study of immune heterogeneity within non-small cell lung tumors. For each sample, template was 600 ng of bulk tumor genomic DNA. Surgery yielded several widely spaced biopsies per primary tumor. The study cohort was described as untreated, and its members had newly diagnosed non-small cell lung cancer. They went on to have curative surgery. Those donating were patients (newly diagnosed with non-small cell lung cancer) who were having surgery with curative intent. Comment on this clonotype: Its antigen is not identified.

Overall study results and limits: Higher local tumor mutational burden went with moderately higher local T-cell clonality, R about 0.34. Recurrence of the same dominant CDR3 beta clonotypes was seen across tumor sites within a patient, and site-unique high-frequency clones were present alongside them. Each patient largely had their own distinct set of high-frequency T-cell receptor beta clonotypes.

A multiplex PCR containing 32 V primers and 13 J primers was used to amplify TCR beta CDR3. TCRdb itself ran the multiplex PCR reads through MiXCR, one entry per CDR3 protein. The sample yields around 6,000 distinct CDR3 sequences, roughly a fifth seen once. This CDR3 spans 13 amino acids. CDR1 and CDR2 from the germline V gene are SGDLS and YYNGEE. Trimming stripped 2 bases from V and 1 base from J, with 7 bases between. The specimen was lung tumor tissue. V is TRBV9 and J is TRBJ2-7; possibly TRBD1 or TRBD2 for D (5 bases each). The clonotype comes from a female donor with non-small cell lung cancer. This CDR3 reads CASSVGDSYEQYF. The DNA for the CDR3 is TGTGCCAGCAGCGTGGGGGATTCCTACGAGCAGTACTTC.